Each of the 14 T cell receptor beta chains below was sequenced from the same sample in a study of T cell responses to AZD1222 COVID-19 vaccine. Sequencing was performed with immunoSEQ multiplex PCR; in TCRdb, only in-frame clones are kept and a portion is missing. Of roughly 110,000 clones in the sample, around 92% are singletons; the top ten hold under 9.5%. The source was peripheral blood, collected 28 days after the second AZD1222 dose. These receptors originate from an adult who received the AZD1222 COVID-19 vaccine.

The chain employs TRBV5-5 and TRBJ1-6; a possible D gene is TRBD1 (5 bases). The V end lost 3 bases, the J end lost 5 bases, and 12 bases lay between the germline ends. Germline lookup yields CDR1 SGHKS and CDR2 YYEKEE (reference sequence). The length of the CDR3 is 15 residues. The CDR3 DNA follows: TGTGCCAGCAGCTACCGACAGACAGATAATTCACCCCTCCACTTT. It is translated as CASSYRQTDNSPLHF.

The CDR3 loop reads CASSLTAESTGELFF. The CDR3 DNA follows: TGTGCCAGCAGCTTAACCGCGGAATCAACCGGGGAGCTGTTTTTT. The chain is built from TRBV7-3 and TRBJ2-2; D call uncertain. V was cut by 0 bases and J by 5 bases, with 10 bases left in between. Germline CDR1 reads SGHTA; CDR2 reads FQGTGA. This CDR3 is 15 amino acids long.

With respect to this clone: Distinct nucleotide sequences in the sample also encode this CDR3. The chain carries TRBV7-3 and TRBJ2-7; 7 positions match TRBD1. CDR1 and CDR2 (germline): SGHTA, FQGTGA. The CDR3 length is 13 residues. The V segment lost 2 bases and the J segment 2 bases; nucleotides outside the gene matches: 0. The CDR3 protein is CASSLGTAYEQYF. The CDR3, as DNA: TGTGCCAGCAGCTTAGGGACAGCCTACGAGCAGTACTTC. Variable domain in full (rest from reference TRBV7-3 and TRBJ2-7): GAGVSQTPSNKVTEKGKYVELRCDPISGHTALYWYRQSLGQGPEFLIYFQGTGAADDSGLPNDRFFAVRPEGSVSTLKIQRTERGDSAVYLCASSLGTAYEQYFGPGTRLTVT.

The V call is TRBV29-1, the J call TRBJ1-1; TRBD1 aligns across 11 bases. V lost 6 bases and J lost 4; bases outside the gene matches: 7. CDR1 is SQVTM and CDR2 is ANQGSEA in the germline V gene. The CDR3 covers 14 residues. CDR3 nucleotide sequence: TGCAGCGTAGAATCGGGGACAGGGGGCACTGAAGCTTTCTTT. It translates to CSVESGTGGTEAFF.

This chain joins TRBV7-3 and TRBJ1-3, with a possible D match to TRBD1 (5 bases). The CDR3 length is 17 residues. The V and J ends lost 0 bases and 4 bases respectively, with 16 bases between them. From germline, CDR1 is SGHTA and CDR2 FQGTGA. The CDR3 bases are TGTGCCAGCAGCTTAACGTTGGAGGGGCCTGGCGGAAACACCATATATTTT. Its protein product is CASSLTLEGPGGNTIYF.

This chain joins TRBV5-8 and TRBJ1-1; D remains ambiguous. Trimming removed 2 bases at V and 0 bases at J, with 11 bases between. Germline V lookup: CDR1 SGHTS, CDR2 YDEGEE. This CDR3 spans 15 amino acids. The CDR3 DNA follows: TGTGCCAGCAGCTTAACGCAAACTTTGAACACTGAAGCTTTCTTT. It codes for CASSLTQTLNTEAFF.

The chain links TRBV28 to TRBJ1-6; TRBD1 matches 8 bases. Trimming took 7 bases from V and 5 from J; bases not matched to a gene: 7. Germline V gene sequence: CDR1 MDHEN, CDR2 SYDVKM. The CDR3 runs 15 residues. For the CDR3, the DNA is TGTGCCAGCACTGATCGACAGGGGAATAATTCACCCCTCCACTTT. Encoded protein: CASTDRQGNNSPLHF.

The chain links TRBV5-1 to TRBJ2-7, with D possibly TRBD1 on 6 matching bases. The V end was cut by 2 bases, the J end by 3 bases, with 9 bases between. Germline CDR1 and CDR2: SGHRS and YFSETQ. The CDR3 covers 13 residues. In DNA, the CDR3 is TGCGCCAGCAGCTTACGACAGGACTACGAGCAGTACTTC. Its protein is CASSLRQDYEQYF. Variable domain in full (rest from reference TRBV5-1 and TRBJ2-7): KAGVTQTPRYLIKTRGQQVTLSCSPISGHRSVSWYQQTPGQGLQFLFEYFSETQRNKGNFPGRFSGRQFSNSRSEMNVSTLELGDSALYLCASSLRQDYEQYFGPGTRLTVT.

The CDR3 bases are TGTGCCAGCAGCTTGGAAGAAGCCCCAGGCTACACCTTC. It translates to CASSLEEAPGYTF. The chain employs TRBV5-5 and TRBJ1-2; D uncertain. Germline V gene data show CDR1 as SGHKS and CDR2 as YYEKEE (reference sequence). The length of the CDR3 is 13 residues. Deletions cut 0 bases from V and 8 bases from J, with 11 bases between.

The J gene is TRBJ1-2, the V gene TRBV3-1 (or the pseudogene TRBV3-2); tentative D call: TRBD1 (5 bases). V was shortened by 0 bases and J by 4 bases, with 21 bases between the two germline ends. Per germline, CDR1 LGHDT and CDR2 YNNKEL (reference sequence). The CDR3 covers 18 residues. The CDR3 spells CASSQDLRIAGSSYGYTF. The DNA for the CDR3 is TGTGCCAGCAGCCAAGATCTCCGAATTGCAGGGTCGAGCTATGGCTACACCTTC.

This chain joins TRBV6-5 and TRBJ1-2; D is uncertain. This CDR3 has 13 residues. Trimming shortened V by 10 bases and J by 4 bases, and 16 bases separated the two germline ends. Germline lookup yields CDR1 MNHEY and CDR2 SVGAGI. In DNA form, the CDR3 reads TGTGCCACCGCCCTACAAGAGATCTATGGCTACACCTTC. Encoded protein: CATALQEIYGYTF.

This chain joins TRBV7-3 and TRBJ2-7, with D perhaps being TRBD1 or TRBD2 (5 bases each). The CDR3 has 15 residues. Trimming pared 5 bases from V and 6 bases from J, leaving 20 bases between. The V gene's germline CDR1 is SGHTA and CDR2 FQGTGA. The CDR3 DNA reads as TGTGCCAGCAGCCTTTACCCCGGGACGGCGTCCGAGCAGTACTTC. Protein: CASSLYPGTASEQYF.

This clone was seen a handful of times. The rearrangement uses TRBV5-4 and TRBJ1-6, with D possibly matching TRBD1 (6 bases). This CDR3 comprises 16 residues. Germline loops: CDR1 SGHNT, CDR2 YYREEE (reference sequence). Trimming removed 7 bases from V and 0 bases from J, with 14 bases in between. DNA for the CDR3: TGTGCCAGCTCCTCAGGGGCCCACTCCTATAATTCACCCCTCCACTTT. It specifies CASSSGAHSYNSPLHF.

This chain joins TRBV5-1 and TRBJ2-7; no clear D gene. CDR1 and CDR2 (germline): SGHRS, YFSETQ. The CDR3 consists of 15 residues. V was pared by 0 bases and J by 3 bases, with 13 bases between. CDR3 nucleotide sequence: TGCGCCAGCAGCTTGGCTGCAGGAATGGTCTACGAGCAGTACTTC. Translated, it gives CASSLAAGMVYEQYF.